What follows is one TCR beta chain and its context. Trimming took off 4 bases at V and 3 bases at J, with 13 bases between the two ends. This CDR3 region has 14 residues. Germline values: CDR1 SGHDT, CDR2 YYEEEE. As handled by the study authors: Using reference gene primer amplification, nucleated cell counts were estimated. Method: immunoSEQ multiplex PCR; TCRdb's copy keeps in-frame clones and lacks some. V and J calls plus clone size are reproduced from that table; the DNA served to infer D and trimming. Among about 200,000 clones, 80% were seen once, and the ten largest hold roughly 6.4%. This sample is drawn from a study of blood T cell repertoires in COVID-19. About the research overall: Sources were T cells, B-cell-depleted T cells, or PBMCs; the material itself was cDNA or gDNA.

This rearrangement joins TRBV5-6 to TRBJ2-5, with D perhaps matching TRBD2 (6 bases). The sample taken for sequencing was peripheral blood. The TCR originated in a man in his sixties with acute or convalescent COVID-19. The CDR3 reads CASSVGWREETQYF. The CDR3 region has the DNA TGTGCCAGCAGCGTAGGGTGGAGGGAAGAGACCCAGTACTTC.